Given below is one T cell receptor (beta chain) in context. No antigen is known for it. Other DNA sequences in this specimen translate into the identical CDR3. In the sorted-subset replicate PCRs, about 190 ng DNA, 30,000 or so T cell genomes, was used. TCRdb's table, derived via immunoSEQ multiplex PCR, lists solely in-frame clones and lacks some. Counted here are around 2.1 million clones, roughly 91% occurring once; the ten biggest clones make up 1.5% to 2%. This entry belongs to a study of shared clonotypes between healthy human individuals. Study observations and caveats: Compared with memory subsets, naive subsets generally had larger estimated richness.

Naive CD8 populations comprised CD45RO-negative cells positively selected for CCR7, excluding terminally differentiated effector memory CD45RA+ cells. CDR3 length: 12 residues. V was clipped by 3 bases and J by 0 bases, with 3 bases between them. Germline CDR1 is SGDLS and CDR2 is YYNGEE. The sequencing sample was made of naive CD8+ T cells from PBMCs. This rearrangement joins TRBV9 to TRBJ2-5; D uncertain. The sequence was obtained from a man in his late teens or twenties in good health. Some clones in this sample may be carry-over from other donors' samples. CDR3 loop: CASSGDQETQYF. The CDR3 bases are TGTGCCAGCAGCGGCGACCAAGAGACCCAGTACTTC. Using reference TRBV9 and TRBJ2-5 for the parts outside the CDR3, the full variable domain is DSGVTQTPKHLITATGQRVTLRCSPRSGDLSVYWYQQSLDQGLQFLIQYYNGEERAKGNILERFSAQQFPDLHSELNLSSLELGDSALYFCASSGDQETQYFGPGTRLLVL.